These T cell receptor beta chains were read from a single sample in a study of shared clonotypes between healthy human individuals. Produced via immunoSEQ multiplex PCR; TCRdb's table is partial and in-frame only. In the table there are 2 million to 2.5 million clones, around 95% of which are singletons. The source material was naive CD4+ T cells sorted from blood. These receptor sequences come from a man between 18 and 29 years old in good health. Each CDR3 is given with its conserved first and last residue. D genes are given only for firm matches. The size entry is marked missing in some rows and otherwise reads once, few, many or a size class.

V,J,D,size,DNA,CDR3
TRBV6-6,TRBJ2-7,-,-,TGTGCCAGCAGTTACTCGTCGAGGGGTCCCTACGAGCAGTACTTC,CASSYSSRGPYEQYF
TRBV29-1,TRBJ2-1,-,-,TGCAGCGCTGCTGCGGGTCTTCAGTCCTACAATGAGCAGTTCTTC,CSAAAGLQSYNEQFF
TRBV5-1,TRBJ2-7,-,-,TGCGCCAGCAGCCCCGGGACGGAGTACGAGCAGTACTTC,CASSPGTEYEQYF
TRBV5-6,TRBJ2-5,-,-,TGTGCCAGCAGCTTCAAGGAGACCCAGTACTTC,CASSFKETQYF
TRBV18,TRBJ2-2,-,-,TGTGCCAGCTCACCACCTAGGGGGAACACCGGGGAGCTGTTTTTT,CASSPPRGNTGELFF
TRBV28,TRBJ1-2,-,-,TGTGCCAGCAGTTTCACAGGGAGGCATGGCTACACCTTC,CASSFTGRHGYTF
TRBV14,TRBJ2-7,TRBD2,-,TGTGCCAGCAGCCAGGCTAGCGGGATATACGAGCAGTACTTC,CASSQASGIYEQYF
TRBV5-1,TRBJ2-1,TRBD2,-,TGCGCCAGCACCGTAACTAGCGGGAGATACAATGAGCAGTTCTTC,CASTVTSGRYNEQFF
TRBV5-1,TRBJ1-2,TRBD1,-,TGCGCCAGCGGCCGGGACAGGGGCTATGGCTACACCTTC,CASGRDRGYGYTF
TRBV14,TRBJ1-4,TRBD1,-,TGTGCCAGCAGCCAACAGGGACAGTTCAATGAAAAACTGTTTTTT,CASSQQGQFNEKLFF
TRBV7-2,TRBJ2-7,-,once,TGTGCCAGCAGCTTAGCGGGGGACGGTCCCTACGAGCAGTACTTC,CASSLAGDGPYEQYF
TRBV29-1,TRBJ2-7,-,-,TGCAGCGTTGACAGGGTCACGGGAGAGCAGTACTTC,CSVDRVTGEQYF
TRBV5-4,TRBJ2-3,-,few,TGTGCCAGCAGCTTGGATCCAGTAAGGGGAGATACGCAGTATTTT,CASSLDPVRGDTQYF
TRBV5-1,TRBJ2-7,TRBD1,-,TGCGCCCAGCTTAGGGACAGGGCCTCGGGAGAGCAGTACTTC,CAQLRDRASGEQYF
TRBV19,TRBJ1-1,TRBD1,-,TGTGCCAGTAGTATAGCCGGGGACAGGGGTGAAGCTTTCTTT,CASSIAGDRGEAFF
TRBV30,TRBJ2-3,-,-,TGTGCCTGGAGTGCTAGGTTGGGGTCAGGGGATTTGACAGATACGCAGTATTTT,CAWSARLGSGDLTDTQYF
TRBV9,TRBJ1-1,-,-,TGTGCCAGCAGCGTAGCAGAGGGTGCGTACACTGAAGCTTTCTTT,CASSVAEGAYTEAFF